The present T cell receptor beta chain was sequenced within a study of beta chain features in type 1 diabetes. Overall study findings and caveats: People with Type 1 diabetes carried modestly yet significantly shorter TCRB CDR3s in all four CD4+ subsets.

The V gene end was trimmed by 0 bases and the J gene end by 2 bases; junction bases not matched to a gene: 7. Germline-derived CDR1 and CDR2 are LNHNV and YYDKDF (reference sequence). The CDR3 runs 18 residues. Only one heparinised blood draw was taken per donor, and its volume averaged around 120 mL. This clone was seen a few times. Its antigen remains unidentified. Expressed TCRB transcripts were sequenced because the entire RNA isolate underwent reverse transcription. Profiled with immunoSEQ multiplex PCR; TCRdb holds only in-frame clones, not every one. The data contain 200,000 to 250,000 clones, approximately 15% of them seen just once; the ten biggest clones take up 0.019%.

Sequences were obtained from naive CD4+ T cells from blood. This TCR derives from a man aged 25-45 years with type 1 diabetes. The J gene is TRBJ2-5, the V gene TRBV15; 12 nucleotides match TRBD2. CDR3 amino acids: CATSRDHALAGGQETQYF. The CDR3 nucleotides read TGTGCCACCAGCAGAGATCATGCCCTAGCGGGGGGGCAAGAGACCCAGTACTTC. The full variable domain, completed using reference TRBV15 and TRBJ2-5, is DAMVIQNPRYQVTQFGKPVTLSCSQTLNHNVMYWYQQKSSQAPKLLFHYYDKDFNNEADTPDNFQSRRPNTSFCFLDIRSPGLGDTAMYLCATSRDHALAGGQETQYFGPGTRLLVL.